What follows describes a single T cell receptor (beta chain). From germline, CDR1 is LNHDA and CDR2 SQIVND (reference sequence). V lost 6 bases to trimming and J lost 15 bases, with 18 bases between them. The length of the CDR3 is 12 residues. The TCR beta repertoire was assessed by survey-level immunoSEQ sequencing. Using immunoSEQ multiplex PCR, the repertoire was profiled, and TCRdb retains in-frame clones only, with some absent. The sample carries about 68,000 clones, 80% to 95% recorded once. The specimen was PBMCs. The source is a man between 35 and 55 years old with rheumatoid arthritis. This chain uses TRBV19 with TRBJ2-1; D uncertain. The DNA of the CDR3 is TGTGCCAGTAGGGCTAGTCCCCTCGGGTGGTTCTTC. Its translation is CASRASPLGWFF.